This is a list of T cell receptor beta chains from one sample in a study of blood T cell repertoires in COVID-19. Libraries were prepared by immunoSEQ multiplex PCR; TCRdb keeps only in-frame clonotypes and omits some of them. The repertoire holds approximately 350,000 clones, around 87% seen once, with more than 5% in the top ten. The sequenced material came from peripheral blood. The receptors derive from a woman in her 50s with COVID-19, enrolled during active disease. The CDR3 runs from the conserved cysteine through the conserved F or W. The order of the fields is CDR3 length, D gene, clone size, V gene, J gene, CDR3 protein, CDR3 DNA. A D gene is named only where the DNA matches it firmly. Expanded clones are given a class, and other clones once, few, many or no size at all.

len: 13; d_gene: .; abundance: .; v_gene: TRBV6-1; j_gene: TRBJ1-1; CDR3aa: CASSEHRATEAFF; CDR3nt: TGTGCCAGCAGTGAACACAGGGCCACTGAAGCTTTCTTT
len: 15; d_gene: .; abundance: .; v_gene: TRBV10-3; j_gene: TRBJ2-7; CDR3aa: CAISALGDLSYEQYF; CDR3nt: TGTGCCATCAGTGCGCTGGGCGACCTCTCTTACGAGCAGTACTTC
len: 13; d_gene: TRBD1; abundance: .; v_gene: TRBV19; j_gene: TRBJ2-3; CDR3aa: CASRDRGPDTQYF; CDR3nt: TGTGCCAGTAGGGACAGGGGGCCAGATACGCAGTATTTT
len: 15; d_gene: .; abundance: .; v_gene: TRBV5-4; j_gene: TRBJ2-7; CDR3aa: CASSLVSARSYEQYF; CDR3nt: TGTGCCAGCAGCTTGGTTTCGGCTAGATCCTACGAGCAGTACTTC
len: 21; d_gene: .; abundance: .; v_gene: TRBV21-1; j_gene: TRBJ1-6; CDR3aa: CASSKEGDSEPSSSYNSPLHF; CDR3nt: TGTGCCAGCAGCAAAGAGGGGGACAGCGAACCATCAAGCTCCTATAATTCACCCCTCCACTTT
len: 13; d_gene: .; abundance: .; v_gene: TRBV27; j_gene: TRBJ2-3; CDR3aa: CASSLSSADTQYF; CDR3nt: TGTGCCAGCAGTTTATCCTCTGCGGATACGCAGTATTTT
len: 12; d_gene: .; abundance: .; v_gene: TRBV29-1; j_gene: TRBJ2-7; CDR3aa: CSVEDQVAEQYF; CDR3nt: TGCAGCGTTGAAGATCAAGTGGCCGAGCAGTACTTC
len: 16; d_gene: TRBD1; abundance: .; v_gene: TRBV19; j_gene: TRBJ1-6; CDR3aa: CASSIAGTGGDSPLHF; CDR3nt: TGTGCCAGTAGTATCGCCGGGACAGGGGGAGATTCACCCCTCCACTTT
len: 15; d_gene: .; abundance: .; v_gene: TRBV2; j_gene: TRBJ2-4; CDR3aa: CASSVGGVAKNIQYF; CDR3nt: TGTGCCAGCAGTGTTGGCGGAGTAGCCAAAAACATTCAGTACTTC
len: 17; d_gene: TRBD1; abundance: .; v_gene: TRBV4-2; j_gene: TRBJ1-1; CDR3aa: CASSYTWDRVANTEAFF; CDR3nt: TGTGCCAGCAGCTATACTTGGGACAGGGTGGCGAACACTGAAGCTTTCTTT
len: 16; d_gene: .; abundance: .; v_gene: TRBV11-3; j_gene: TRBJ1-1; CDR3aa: CASSLGWGEMNTEAFF; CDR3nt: TGTGCCAGCAGCTTAGGCTGGGGCGAGATGAACACTGAAGCTTTCTTT
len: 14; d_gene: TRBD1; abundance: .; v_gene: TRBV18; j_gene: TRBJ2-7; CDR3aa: CASSRTGQFYEQYF; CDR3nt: TGTGCCAGCTCTCGGACAGGGCAGTTCTACGAGCAGTACTTC
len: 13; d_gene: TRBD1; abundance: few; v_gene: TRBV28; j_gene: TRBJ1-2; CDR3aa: CASSFKDRDGYTF; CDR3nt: TGTGCCAGCAGTTTTAAAGACAGGGATGGCTACACCTTC
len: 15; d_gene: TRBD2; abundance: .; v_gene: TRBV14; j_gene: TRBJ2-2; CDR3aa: CASSRLAGVTGELFF; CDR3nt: TGTGCCAGCAGCCGGTTAGCGGGAGTCACCGGGGAGCTGTTTTTT
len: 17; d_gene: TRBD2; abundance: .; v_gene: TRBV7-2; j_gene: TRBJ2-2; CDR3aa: CASSQRTSGSSAGELFF; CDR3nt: TGTGCCAGCAGCCAGCGGACTAGCGGGAGTTCAGCCGGGGAGCTGTTTTTT
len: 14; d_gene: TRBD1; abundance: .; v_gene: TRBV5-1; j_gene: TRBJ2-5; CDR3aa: CASSFGTGKETQYF; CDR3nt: TGCGCCAGCAGCTTCGGGACAGGCAAAGAGACCCAGTACTTC
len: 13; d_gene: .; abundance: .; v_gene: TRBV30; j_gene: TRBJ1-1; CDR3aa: CAWRADGGTEAFF; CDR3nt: TGTGCCTGGCGAGCGGACGGCGGGACTGAAGCTTTCTTT
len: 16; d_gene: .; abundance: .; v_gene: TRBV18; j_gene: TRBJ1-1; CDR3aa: CASSPDSAGARTEAFF; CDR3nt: TGTGCCAGCTCACCAGACTCTGCAGGGGCGCGTACTGAAGCTTTCTTT
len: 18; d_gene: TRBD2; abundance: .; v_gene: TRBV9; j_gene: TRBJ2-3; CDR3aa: CASSQTIRLAGSTDTQYF; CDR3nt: TGTGCCAGCAGCCAGACGATCAGACTAGCGGGCAGCACAGATACGCAGTATTTT
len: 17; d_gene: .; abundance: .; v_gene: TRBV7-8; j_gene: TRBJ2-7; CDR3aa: CASSLGLGGRGYYEQYF; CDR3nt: TGTGCCAGCAGCTTAGGGCTTGGAGGACGGGGATACTACGAGCAGTACTTC
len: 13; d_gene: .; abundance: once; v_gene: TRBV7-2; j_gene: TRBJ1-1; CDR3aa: CASRQGTHTEAFF; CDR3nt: TGTGCCAGCAGGCAGGGTACCCACACTGAAGCTTTCTTT
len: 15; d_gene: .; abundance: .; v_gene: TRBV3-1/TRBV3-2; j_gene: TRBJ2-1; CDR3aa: CASSPRVAAYNEQFF; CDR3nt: TGTGCCAGCAGCCCCCGAGTTGCCGCCTACAATGAGCAGTTCTTC